The 3 T cell receptor beta chains presented below share a single source sample, sequenced in a study of blood T cell repertoires in COVID-19. Profiling relied on immunoSEQ multiplex PCR, and the TCRdb table lists in-frame clones only, not all of them. The sample has tens of thousands of clones; roughly 77% are singletons. The sequenced sample was peripheral blood. The source is a human donor in a cohort sampled during active COVID-19.

The chain carries TRBV19 and TRBJ2-5; TRBD2 aligns across 8 bases. The CDR3 consists of 15 residues. V was pared by 2 bases and J by 4 bases, with 6 bases of the junction left unmatched. Germline values: CDR1 LNHDA, CDR2 SQIVND (reference sequence). The DNA for the CDR3 is TGTGCCAGTAGTATACGAGGCGGGGGGCGAGAGACCCAGTACTTC. Its protein product is CASSIRGGGRETQYF.

The CDR3 coding sequence is TGTGCCAGCAGTGAATTCGGCCAGGGCTATCAGCCCCAGCATTTT. This translates into CASSEFGQGYQPQHF. The chain recombines TRBV6-1 with TRBJ1-5, with D tentatively TRBD1 (5 bases). Per the germline V gene, CDR1 is MNHNS and CDR2 is SASEGT. The CDR3 totals 15 residues. With 2 bases removed from V and 5 bases from J, the gap between germline ends came to 13 bases.

This rearrangement joins TRBV7-2 to TRBJ2-2; 8 bases align to TRBD2. V shed 6 bases and J 8 bases; nucleotides not matched to a gene: 14. The CDR3 is 16 amino acids. Germline V gene sequence: CDR1 SGHTA, CDR2 FQGNSA. CDR3 DNA sequence: TGTGCCAGCAGACCCTTTAGCGGGGCTGTCCGAGGGGAGCTGTTTTTT. It is translated as CASRPFSGAVRGELFF.